Following are 19 T cell receptor beta chains from one sample sequenced in a study of neurological immune-mediated disorders. TCRdb reprocessed the 5' RACE reads with MiXCR, giving one entry per CDR3 protein. Of 71,000 or so distinct CDR3 sequences listed, roughly 4.8% are singletons. Sequences were obtained from PBMCs. Receptors were obtained from a woman aged 25 to 39 with multiple sclerosis.

This clonotype was counted ten times or more. This chain uses TRBV14 with TRBJ2-1, with 8 bases fitting TRBD1. After removal of 4 bases from V and 10 bases from J, the junction contained 9 bases not matched to a gene. Germline assignment: CDR1 SGHDN and CDR2 FVKESK. This CDR3 spans 14 amino acids. CDR3 sequence (DNA): TGTGCCAGCAGCCTCAGGGGGCTCTTTCGAGAGCAGTTCTTC. Its protein is CASSLRGLFREQFF. Full variable domain (remainder filled in from reference TRBV14 and TRBJ2-1): EAGVTQFPSHSVIEKGQTVTLRCDPISGHDNLYWYRRVMGKEIKFLLHFVKESKQDESGMPNNRFLAERTGGTYSTLKVQPAELEDSGVYFCASSLRGLFREQFFGPGTRLTVL.

This clonotype was counted ten times or more. The gene calls are TRBV10-3 and TRBJ2-7; D is perhaps TRBD2 (7 bases). Deletions cut 4 bases from V and 6 bases from J, with 10 bases between. Germline CDR1 and CDR2: ENHRY and SYGVKD. The CDR3 has 12 amino acids. The CDR3 DNA reads as TGTGCCATCAGTGCCGGGGGGCGCGAGCAGTACGTC. Amino acids: CAISAGGREQYV.

This clonotype occurred many times. V usage is TRBV6-5 and J usage is TRBJ2-1; tentative D call: TRBD1 (5 bases). Trimming shortened V by 4 bases and J by 10 bases, and 8 bases separated the two germline ends. CDR3 length equals 11 residues. Germline V gene lookup returns CDR1 MNHEY and CDR2 SVGAGI. The CDR3 sequence is CASSSGWEQFF. CDR3 nucleotides: TGTGCCAGCAGTTCAGGGTGGGAGCAGTTCTTC.

This clonotype was seen a handful of times. V and J are TRBV20-1 and TRBJ2-5; the match to TRBD2 covers 8 bases. Trimming cost V 0 bases and J 2 bases; bases outside gene matches: 17. The CDR3 has 19 residues. Germline V lookup: CDR1 DFQATT, CDR2 SNEGSKA (reference sequence). CDR3 nucleotide sequence: TGCAGTGCTAGAGATCTGGCTCTTAGGACGGGAGGGCCGCAAGAGACCCAGTACTTC. Translated, it gives CSARDLALRTGGPQETQYF.

The table lists this clonotype with many counts. The chain's CDR3 is CASSGTGLGQYV. CDR3 bases: TGTGCCAGCTCAGGGACAGGCCTGGGGCAGTACGTC. V usage is TRBV18 and J usage is TRBJ2-7, with 8 positions matching TRBD1. Germline lookup yields CDR1 KGHSH and CDR2 LQKENI. V lost 5 bases to trimming and J lost 9 bases; unmatched junction nucleotides: 6. The CDR3 consists of 12 residues.

This clonotype occurred a few times. The genes are TRBV20-1 and TRBJ2-7, with D perhaps matching TRBD2 (5 bases). The CDR3 extends over 13 amino acids. CDR1 DFQATT and CDR2 SNEGSKA come from the germline V gene (reference sequence). The V end lost 6 bases, the J end lost 4 bases, and 16 bases lay between the germline ends. The CDR3 loop is CSASTSPGYEQYF. CDR3 DNA sequence: TGCAGTGCGTCAACTTCCCCGGGGTACGAGCAGTACTTC.

The sample holds many counts of this clonotype. CDR3 sequence (DNA): TGCAGTGCTAGAGGGGGGGTCGGGGGTAAAAGGGCTAACTATGGCTACACCTTC. It specifies CSARGGVGGKRANYGYTF. The chain employs TRBV20-1 and TRBJ1-2, with D possibly TRBD1 on 5 matching bases. The CDR3 contains 18 residues. In germline, CDR1 is DFQATT, CDR2 SNEGSKA (reference sequence). Deletions cut 1 base from V and 0 bases from J, with 21 bases between.

At least ten counts were recorded for this clonotype. This rearrangement joins TRBV18 to TRBJ2-5; a weak D match, TRBD1 (5 bases). The length of the CDR3 is 14 residues. Between the trimmed V and J ends, which lost 3 bases and 0 bases, there was a span of 8 bases. From germline, CDR1 is KGHSH and CDR2 LQKENI. In DNA form, the CDR3 reads TGTGCCAGCTCACCGCGACAGAACCAAGAGACCCAGTACTTC. Translating gives CASSPRQNQETQYF.

This chain links TRBV27 with TRBJ2-3, with D unresolved. The CDR3 runs 11 residues. Germline loops: CDR1 MNHEY, CDR2 SMNVEV (reference sequence). Deletions cut 10 bases from V and 5 bases from J, with 10 bases between. CDR3 coding DNA: TGTGCCACCCCTAAGCGAGATACGCAGTATTTT. It encodes CATPKRDTQYF.

This clonotype appeared many times. As DNA, the CDR3 is TGTGCCATCAGTGAGTCGGTGGGTGGAGCGGGAGGCCAAGAGACCCAGTACTTC. Translating gives CAISESVGGAGGQETQYF. J is TRBJ2-5 and V is TRBV10-3, with TRBD2 identical over 9 bases. Losses at the gene ends were 0 bases for V and 1 base for J; bases not matched to a gene: 9. CDR1 and CDR2 from the germline V gene are ENHRY and SYGVKD. The CDR3 runs 18 residues.

This chain joins TRBV19 and TRBJ2-1; 11 bases match TRBD2. Germline loops: CDR1 LNHDA, CDR2 SQIVND (reference sequence). V lost 9 bases to trimming and J lost 8 bases; unmatched junction nucleotides: 9. The CDR3 extends over 14 amino acids. The CDR3 reads CASATSGSRYEQFF. CDR3 DNA sequence: TGTGCCAGCGCAACTAGCGGGAGTAGGTATGAGCAGTTCTTC.

The chain has TRBV4-2 and TRBJ1-4, with D perhaps TRBD1 (5 bases). V was cut by 0 bases and J by 5 bases, with 10 bases left in between. CDR1 and CDR2 from the germline V gene are LGHNA and YNFKEQ. This CDR3 is 15 amino acids long. In DNA form, the CDR3 reads TGTGCCAGCAGCCAAGAGGCCAGGGTAAATGAAAAACTGTTTTTT. Amino acids: CASSQEARVNEKLFF.

CDR3 DNA sequence: TGCGCCAGCAGCTCGGGGTCAACAGGGGGCGGCTATGGCTACACCTTC. Its translation is CASSSGSTGGGYGYTF. The chain links TRBV5-1 to TRBJ1-2; 9 bases match TRBD1. CDR1 is SGHRS, CDR2 YFSETQ, per germline. V shed 3 bases and J 4 bases; nucleotides not matched to a gene: 10. The CDR3 is 16 amino acids.

There are a few counts of this clonotype. This rearrangement joins TRBV27 to TRBJ2-3; 8 bases line up with TRBD2. The junction had 15 bases not matched to a gene; V was cut back by 0 bases and J by 4 bases. The CDR3 consists of 19 residues. Germline CDR1 is MNHEY and CDR2 is SMNVEV (reference sequence). CDR3: CASSLSFPRGGRRADTQYF. In DNA, the CDR3 is TGTGCCAGCAGTTTATCATTCCCCCGCGGCGGGAGGAGGGCAGATACGCAGTATTTT.

At least ten counts were recorded for this clonotype. J is TRBJ2-5 and V is TRBV14, with no clear D. V lost 2 bases, J lost 0 bases, and 10 bases lay in between. Per the germline V gene, CDR1 is SGHDN and CDR2 is FVKESK. The CDR3 has 15 residues. The CDR3 sequence: CASSQRDWYQETQYF. The CDR3 bases are TGTGCCAGCAGCCAACGCGACTGGTACCAAGAGACCCAGTACTTC.

The sample holds many counts of this clonotype. V gene TRBV12-3 or TRBV12-4 combines with J gene TRBJ1-3, with D possibly TRBD1 on 6 matching bases. Trimming pared 2 bases from V and 0 bases from J, leaving 11 bases between. This CDR3 has 16 amino acids. This CDR3 is CASSLSLDSSGNTIYF. CDR3 nucleotides: TGTGCCAGCAGTTTAAGCTTGGACAGCTCTGGAAACACCATATATTTT.

As to this clonotype: This could be a read error, since a much larger clone is one nucleotide away. V usage is TRBV20-1 and J usage is TRBJ2-7, with 9 nucleotides matching TRBD2. With V trimmed by 3 bases and J by 2 bases, 2 bases remained unmatched. Germline V lookup: CDR1 DFQATT, CDR2 SNEGSKA (reference sequence). The CDR3 spans 13 residues. CDR3 amino acids: CSARAGGPYEQYF. The CDR3 bases are TGCAGTGCTAGGGCGGGAGGGCCCTACGAGCAGTACTTC.

This clonotype was counted ten times or more. V is TRBV27 and J is TRBJ1-6; D gene ambiguous. Per the germline V gene, CDR1 is MNHEY and CDR2 is SMNVEV (reference sequence). V lost 4 bases to trimming and J lost 7 bases, with 11 bases between them. The CDR3 loop spans 14 amino acids. CDR3 bases: TGTGCCAGCAGTTCGGGGTTCCAGAATTCACCCCTCCACTTT. It codes for CASSSGFQNSPLHF.

The chain recombines TRBV7-2 with TRBJ2-1, with 8 bases that match TRBD2. This CDR3 contains 15 residues. Germline loops: CDR1 SGHTA, CDR2 FQGNSA. Trimming took 1 base from V and 3 from J; bases not matched to a gene: 2. The CDR3 sequence: CASSLERELYNEQFF. In DNA, the CDR3 is TGTGCCAGCAGCTTAGAGCGGGAGCTCTACAATGAGCAGTTCTTC. The full variable domain, in which reference TRBV7-2 and TRBJ2-1 provide the parts outside the CDR3, is GAGVSQSPSNKVTEKGKDVELRCDPISGHTALYWYRQSLGQGLEFLIYFQGNSAPDKSGLPSDRFSAERTGGSVSTLTIQRTQQEDSAVYLCASSLERELYNEQFFGPGTRLTVL.